The 11 T cell receptor beta chains presented below share a single source sample, sequenced in a study of blood T cell repertoires in COVID-19. Assay: immunoSEQ multiplex PCR; the TCRdb copy retains only in-frame clones and omits some. The top ten clones hold approximately 4.6% of a sample with 300,000 to 350,000 clones, about 86% of them seen once. Input material: PBMCs or T cells enriched from blood (not recorded which). Receptors originate from a woman in her thirties or forties with acute COVID-19.

V gene TRBV6-5 combines with J gene TRBJ2-3; 8 positions agree with TRBD1. Unmatched junction bases numbered 3, after V lost 5 bases and J lost 2 bases. The germline V gene encodes CDR1 MNHEY and CDR2 SVGAGI. This CDR3 spans 14 amino acids. CDR3 protein: CASSRTGYTDTQYF. DNA for the CDR3: TGTGCCAGCAGTCGGACAGGGTACACAGATACGCAGTATTTT.

The V and J genes are TRBV7-9 and TRBJ2-5; the D gene is possibly TRBD2 (5 bases). Germline-derived CDR1 and CDR2 are SEHNR and FQNEAQ (reference sequence). The CDR3 sequence is 16 residues long. The V end was cut by 2 bases, the J end by 5 bases, with 18 bases between. CDR3 DNA sequence: TGTGCCAGCAGCTTACTCCGCGGAGGAAGGATGGAGACCCAGTACTTC. This sequence encodes CASSLLRGGRMETQYF.

V and J are TRBV9 and TRBJ2-3; TRBD2 agrees at 9 bases. The V segment lost 5 bases and the J segment 0 bases; nucleotides outside the gene matches: 4. The CDR3 length is 15 residues. Germline assignment: CDR1 SGDLS and CDR2 YYNGEE. CDR3 sequence: CASRSSGMSTDTQYF. The CDR3 region has the DNA TGTGCCAGCAGATCTAGCGGGATGAGCACAGATACGCAGTATTTT.

The rearrangement joins TRBV6-4 to TRBJ2-3, with D possibly TRBD2 on 5 matching bases. The ends were cut back, 0 bases at V and 2 bases at J, with 9 bases in the middle. Germline assignment: CDR1 MRHNA and CDR2 SNTAGT. This CDR3 comprises 15 residues. This CDR3 is CASSDSGSPTDTQYF. The CDR3 DNA reads as TGTGCCAGCAGTGACTCGGGGAGCCCCACAGATACGCAGTATTTT.

This chain uses TRBV25-1 with TRBJ2-5; 16 nucleotides agree with TRBD2. Germline assignment: CDR1 MGHDK and CDR2 SYGVNS. This CDR3 contains 17 residues. Trimming at V came to 5 bases and at J to 4 bases, leaving 7 bases not matched to a gene. The CDR3 DNA reads as TGTGCCAGCAGTCAGGGACTAGCGGGGGGGCGTGTAGAGACCCAGTACTTC. Its translation: CASSQGLAGGRVETQYF.

About this clone itself: This sample also contains other DNA sequences that code for the same CDR3. The chain links TRBV7-6 to TRBJ1-3, with a weak D call TRBD1 (6 bases). The CDR3 is made up of 15 amino acids. In germline, CDR1 is SGHVS, CDR2 FNYEAQ. V dropped 5 bases and J dropped 0 bases, with 11 bases sitting between them. CDR3 nucleotides: TGTGCCAGCAGCCGTGGACAGTTCTCTGGAAACACCATATATTTT. Amino acid sequence: CASSRGQFSGNTIYF.

The rearrangement links TRBV2 to TRBJ1-2; the match to TRBD1 covers 9 bases. The germline CDR1 and CDR2 sequences are SNHLY and FYNNEI. The CDR3 extends over 16 amino acids. J was trimmed by 3 bases and V by 0 bases; bases with no gene match: 5. CDR3 sequence reads: CASSEARGQGDYGYTF. CDR3 DNA: TGTGCCAGCAGTGAAGCGCGGGGACAGGGAGACTATGGCTACACCTTC.

This clone was observed a handful of times. The rearrangement links TRBV11-2 to TRBJ1-4, with 7 positions matching TRBD1. Germline V gene data show CDR1 as SGHAT and CDR2 as FQNNGV. The CDR3 is 15 amino acids. Losses at the gene ends were 5 bases for V and 2 bases for J; bases not matched to a gene: 5. DNA of the CDR3: TGTGCCAGCAGCCGACAGGGAAAGACTAATGAAAAACTGTTTTTT. Amino acid sequence: CASSRQGKTNEKLFF. Full variable domain (missing parts from reference TRBV11-2 and TRBJ1-4): EAGVAQSPRYKIIEKRQSVAFWCNPISGHATLYWYQQILGQGPKLLIQFQNNGVVDDSQLPKDRFSAERLKGVDSTLKIQPAKLEDSAVYLCASSRQGKTNEKLFFGSGTQLSVL.

The rearrangement uses TRBV7-8 and TRBJ2-3, with 9 bases matching TRBD1. V was pared by 1 base and J by 2 bases, with 4 bases of the junction left unmatched. The CDR3 runs to 16 residues. The germline V gene encodes CDR1 SGHVS and CDR2 FQNEAQ. CDR3 sequence reads: CASSLGGTGNTDTQYF. As DNA, the CDR3 is TGTGCCAGCAGCTTAGGGGGGACAGGGAACACAGATACGCAGTATTTT.

CDR3 loop: CASSPGRVGLAGEGRSYEQYF. CDR3 nucleotide sequence: TGTGCCAGCAGCCCTGGCAGAGTAGGACTAGCGGGAGAGGGTAGGTCCTACGAGCAGTACTTC. The chain joins TRBV9 to TRBJ2-7, with 13 nucleotides matching TRBD2. V trimming: 4 bases; J trimming: 1 base; junction bases outside the gene matches: 20. The germline CDR1 and CDR2 sequences are SGDLS and YYNGEE. This CDR3 has 21 amino acids.

The chain joins TRBV5-1 to TRBJ2-7, with 8 bases that match TRBD2. This CDR3 has 18 amino acids. The V gene end was trimmed by 1 base and the J gene end by 4 bases; junction bases not matched to a gene: 16. Germline CDR1 SGHRS, CDR2 YFSETQ. The chain's CDR3 is CASSLLPRGASGSYEQYF. The CDR3 DNA is TGCGCCAGCAGCTTGCTCCCCCGGGGGGCCAGCGGGAGTTACGAGCAGTACTTC.